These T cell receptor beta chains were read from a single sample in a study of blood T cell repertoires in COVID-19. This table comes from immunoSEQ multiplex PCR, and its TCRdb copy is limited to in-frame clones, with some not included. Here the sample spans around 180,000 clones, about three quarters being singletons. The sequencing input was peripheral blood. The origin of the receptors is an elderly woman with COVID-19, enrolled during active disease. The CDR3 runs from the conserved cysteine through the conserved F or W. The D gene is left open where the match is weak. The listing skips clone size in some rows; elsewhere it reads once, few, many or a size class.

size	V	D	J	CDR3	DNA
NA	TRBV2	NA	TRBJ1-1	CASSWTANTEAFF	TGTGCCAGCAGTTGGACAGCCAACACTGAAGCTTTCTTT
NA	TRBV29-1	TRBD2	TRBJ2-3	CSVDGLAGGYSTDTQYF	TGCAGCGTAGACGGACTAGCGGGGGGGTATAGCACAGATACGCAGTATTTT
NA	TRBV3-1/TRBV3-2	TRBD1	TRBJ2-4	CASSQDTRQGHSVLAKNIQYF	TGTGCCAGCAGCCAAGATACCCGACAGGGTCACAGCGTTCTAGCCAAAAACATTCAGTACTTC
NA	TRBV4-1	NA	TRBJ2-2	CASSQTDSNTGELFF	TGCGCCAGCAGCCAAACGGACAGTAACACCGGGGAGCTGTTTTTT
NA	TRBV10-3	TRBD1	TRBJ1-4	CAISERGTAEKLFF	TGTGCCATCAGTGAAAGGGGGACAGCAGAAAAACTGTTTTTT
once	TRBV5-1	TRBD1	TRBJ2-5	CASSIQGAQETQYF	TGCGCCAGCAGCATACAGGGGGCCCAAGAGACCCAGTACTTC
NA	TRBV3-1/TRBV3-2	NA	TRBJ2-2	CASSQDLVAGELFF	TGTGCCAGCAGCCAAGACTTAGTTGCTGGGGAGCTGTTTTTT
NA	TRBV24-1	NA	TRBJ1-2	CATSDLWGGGYTF	TGTGCCACCAGTGATTTGTGGGGCGGAGGCTACACCTTC
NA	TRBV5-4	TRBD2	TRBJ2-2	CASSPLPGLANTGELFF	TGTGCCAGCAGCCCCCTACCAGGACTAGCGAACACCGGGGAGCTGTTTTTT
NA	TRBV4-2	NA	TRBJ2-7	CASSPWSEGYYEQYF	TGTGCCAGCAGCCCGTGGTCGGAGGGGTATTACGAGCAGTACTTC
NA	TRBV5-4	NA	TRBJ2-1	CASSLGTSRSANEQFF	TGTGCCAGCAGCTTGGGAACTAGCCGGTCGGCCAATGAGCAGTTCTTC
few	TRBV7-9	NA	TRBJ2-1	CASSLQTGYNEQFF	TGTGCCAGCAGCTTACAGACAGGCTACAATGAGCAGTTCTTC
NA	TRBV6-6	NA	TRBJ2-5	CASSQPLVRETQYF	TGTGCCAGCAGTCAACCACTAGTACGGGAGACCCAGTACTTC
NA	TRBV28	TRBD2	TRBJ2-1	CASTHFGRLGYDEQFF	TGTGCCAGCACTCACTTCGGGAGGCTGGGATACGATGAGCAGTTCTTC
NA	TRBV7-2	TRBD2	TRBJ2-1	CASSLNAGANNEQFF	TGTGCCAGCAGCTTGAATGCGGGAGCTAACAATGAGCAGTTCTTC
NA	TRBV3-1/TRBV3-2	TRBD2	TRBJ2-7	CASSPLAGASYEQYF	TGTGCCAGCAGCCCATTGGCGGGAGCCTCCTACGAGCAGTACTTC
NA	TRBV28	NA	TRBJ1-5	CASSLNPGRQPQHF	TGTGCCAGCAGTTTAAACCCAGGGCGGCAGCCCCAGCATTTT
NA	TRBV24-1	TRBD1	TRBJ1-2	CATSADRGADYGYTF	TGTGCCACCAGTGCCGACAGGGGCGCAGACTATGGCTACACCTTC
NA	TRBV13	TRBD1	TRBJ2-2	CASSLGRRQGNTGELFF	TGTGCCAGCAGCTTAGGCCGAAGACAGGGTAACACCGGGGAGCTGTTTTTT
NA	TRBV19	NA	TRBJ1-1	CASSVHMNTEAFF	TGTGCCAGTAGCGTCCACATGAACACTGAAGCTTTCTTT
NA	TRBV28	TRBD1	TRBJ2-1	CASSFLQGVNNEQFF	TGTGCCAGCAGTTTCTTACAGGGGGTCAACAATGAGCAGTTCTTC
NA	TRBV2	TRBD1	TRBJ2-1	CASRVGQAKQFF	TGTGCCAGCAGGGTGGGACAGGCAAAGCAGTTCTTC
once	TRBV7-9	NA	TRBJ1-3	CASSLDQGLSNTIYF	TGTGCCAGCAGCTTAGATCAGGGGCTATCAAACACCATATATTTT
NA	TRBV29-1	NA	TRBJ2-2	CSALGQNTGELFF	TGCAGCGCCCTGGGACAGAACACCGGGGAGCTGTTTTTT
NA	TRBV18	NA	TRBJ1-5	CASSPSRVSNQPQHF	TGTGCCAGCTCACCTAGTCGGGTTAGCAATCAGCCCCAGCATTTT
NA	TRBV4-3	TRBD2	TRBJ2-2	CASSQERGAATGELFF	TGCGCCAGCAGCCAGGAGCGGGGGGCGGCCACCGGGGAGCTGTTTTTT
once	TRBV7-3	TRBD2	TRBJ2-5	CASSLGGLAGEETQYF	TGTGCCAGCAGCTTAGGGGGACTAGCGGGGGAAGAGACCCAGTACTTC
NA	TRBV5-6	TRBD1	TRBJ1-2	CASSPDRGVGYTF	TGTGCCAGCAGCCCGGACAGGGGCGTCGGCTACACCTTC
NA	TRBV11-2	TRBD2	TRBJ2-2	CASSPRTSGRPPFTGELFF	TGTGCCAGCAGTCCACGGACTAGCGGGAGGCCGCCGTTTACCGGGGAGCTGTTTTTT
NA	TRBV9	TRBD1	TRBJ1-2	CASSTRDRGQNGYTF	TGTGCCAGCAGCACCCGGGACAGGGGGCAGAATGGCTACACCTTC
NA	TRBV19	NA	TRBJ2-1	CASSIDRGSSYNEQFF	TGTGCCAGTAGTATAGATCGTGGGAGCTCCTACAATGAGCAGTTCTTC
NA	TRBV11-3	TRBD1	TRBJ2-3	CASVRDGTGGDTQYF	TGTGCCAGCGTCCGAGACGGGACAGGGGGAGATACGCAGTATTTT
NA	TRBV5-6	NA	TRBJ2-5	CASSDSGSQETQYF	TGTGCCAGCAGCGATAGCGGTTCCCAAGAGACCCAGTACTTC
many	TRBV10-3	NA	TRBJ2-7	CAISEQEGEQYF	TGTGCCATCAGTGAGCAGGAGGGCGAGCAGTACTTC
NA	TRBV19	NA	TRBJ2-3	CASSQVWGHLTDTQYF	TGTGCCAGTAGTCAAGTATGGGGGCACCTCACAGATACGCAGTATTTT
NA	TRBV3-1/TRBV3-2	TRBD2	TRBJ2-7	CASSRTSGRTYEQYF	TGTGCCAGCAGCCGTACTAGCGGGAGAACCTACGAGCAGTACTTC
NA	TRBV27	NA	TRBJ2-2	CASSFGPHTGELFF	TGTGCCAGCAGTTTTGGGCCTCACACCGGGGAGCTGTTTTTT
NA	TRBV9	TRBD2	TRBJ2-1	CASSVLGRGGYNEQFF	TGTGCCAGCAGCGTCCTAGGGAGGGGCGGATACAATGAGCAGTTCTTC
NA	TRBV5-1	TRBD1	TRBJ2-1	CARGDRAKRSYNEQFF	TGCGCCAGAGGGGACAGGGCTAAACGCTCCTACAATGAGCAGTTCTTC
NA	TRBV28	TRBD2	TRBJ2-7	CASSRTSGRYSILEQYF	TGTGCCAGCAGTCGGACTAGCGGGAGGTATAGCATCCTAGAGCAGTACTTC
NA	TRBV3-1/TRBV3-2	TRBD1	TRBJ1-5	CASSLGQANQPQHF	TGTGCCAGCAGCCTGGGACAGGCTAATCAGCCCCAGCATTTT
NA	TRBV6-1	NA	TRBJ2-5	CASSELGIGSQETQYF	TGTGCCAGCAGTGAACTGGGCATTGGGTCCCAAGAGACCCAGTACTTC
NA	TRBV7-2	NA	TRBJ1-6	CASSFRQGRGAYSPLHF	TGTGCCAGCAGCTTCCGGCAGGGGAGAGGGGCCTATTCACCCCTCCACTTT
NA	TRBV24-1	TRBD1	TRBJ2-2	CATSDFYRGRNTGELFF	TGTGCCACCAGTGATTTCTACAGGGGGCGAAACACCGGGGAGCTGTTTTTT
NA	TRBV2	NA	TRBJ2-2	CASSDWETGELFF	TGTGCCAGCAGTGATTGGGAGACCGGGGAGCTGTTTTTT
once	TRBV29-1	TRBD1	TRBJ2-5	CSVGNVQGATGETQYF	TGCAGCGTCGGAAACGTACAGGGGGCGACCGGGGAGACCCAGTACTTC
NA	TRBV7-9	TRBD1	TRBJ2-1	CASSRDRGARDEQFF	TGTGCCAGCAGCCGCGACAGGGGAGCAAGAGATGAGCAGTTCTTC
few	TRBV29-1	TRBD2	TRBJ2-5	CSVEHYLLATETQYF	TGCAGCGTTGAACACTACCTACTAGCGACGGAGACCCAGTACTTC
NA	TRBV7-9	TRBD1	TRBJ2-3	CASSDRGTGTDTQYF	TGTGCCAGCAGCGACAGGGGGACTGGCACAGATACGCAGTATTTT
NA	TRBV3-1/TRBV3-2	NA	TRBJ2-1	CASNSRGYNEQFF	TGTGCCAGCAACTCCAGGGGCTACAATGAGCAGTTCTTC
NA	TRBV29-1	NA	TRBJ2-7	CSVGTGISYEQYF	TGCAGCGTGGGAACAGGGATCTCCTACGAGCAGTACTTC
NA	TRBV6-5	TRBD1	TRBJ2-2	CASRFGQGANGELFF	TGTGCCAGCAGATTCGGACAGGGGGCGAACGGGGAGCTGTTTTTT
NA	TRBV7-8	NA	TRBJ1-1	CASRRIGGTGTEAFF	TGTGCCAGCCGTCGGATCGGGGGGACGGGAACTGAAGCTTTCTTT
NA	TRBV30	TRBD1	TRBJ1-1	CAWSLWTGLPMNTEAFF	TGTGCCTGGAGCCTTTGGACAGGTCTACCCATGAACACTGAAGCTTTCTTT
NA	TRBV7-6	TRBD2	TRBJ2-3	CASSPGRSAVGASGATDTQYF	TGTGCCAGCAGCCCCGGCAGGTCCGCTGTAGGGGCCAGCGGGGCCACAGATACGCAGTATTTT
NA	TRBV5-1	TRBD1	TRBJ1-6	CASSSTDRGDNSPLHF	TGCGCCAGCAGCTCAACGGACAGGGGAGATAATTCACCCCTCCACTTT
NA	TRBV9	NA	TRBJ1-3	CASSSPKGGYGNTIYF	TGTGCCAGCAGCTCTCCTAAGGGGGGGTATGGAAACACCATATATTTT
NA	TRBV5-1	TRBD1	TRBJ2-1	CASSSTGALSYNEQFF	TGCGCCAGCAGCTCGACAGGGGCCCTCTCCTACAATGAGCAGTTCTTC
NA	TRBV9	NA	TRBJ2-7	CASSVDGNYEQYF	TGTGCCAGCAGCGTAGACGGGAATTACGAGCAGTACTTC